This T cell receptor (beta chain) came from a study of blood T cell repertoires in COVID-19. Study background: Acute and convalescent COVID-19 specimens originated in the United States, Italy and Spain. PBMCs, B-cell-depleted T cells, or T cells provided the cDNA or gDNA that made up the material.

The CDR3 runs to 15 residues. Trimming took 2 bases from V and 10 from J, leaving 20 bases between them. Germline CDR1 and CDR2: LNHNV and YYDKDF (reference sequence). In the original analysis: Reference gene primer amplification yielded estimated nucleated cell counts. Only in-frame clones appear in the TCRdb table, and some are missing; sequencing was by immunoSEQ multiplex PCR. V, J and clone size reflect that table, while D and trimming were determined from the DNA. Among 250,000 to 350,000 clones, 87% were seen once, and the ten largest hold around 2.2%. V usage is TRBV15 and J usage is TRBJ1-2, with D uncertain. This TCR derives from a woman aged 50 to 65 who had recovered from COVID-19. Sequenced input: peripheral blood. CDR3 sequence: CATSRSTDLQNHYTF. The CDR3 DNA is TGTGCCACCAGCAGATCCACCGACTTACAAAACCACTACACCTTC.